These 30 T cell receptor beta chains came from one sample sequenced in a study of OX40 agonist ivuxolimab in advanced cancers. This table comes from immunoSEQ multiplex PCR, and its TCRdb copy is limited to in-frame clones, with some not included. The sample has around 79,000 clones, 85% to 90% seen once. Sequences were derived from CD4+ or CD8+ T cells sorted from blood, sampled in a trial of the OX40 agonist ivuxolimab. These receptors were taken from an adult with an advanced solid tumor such as melanoma, head and neck, liver or kidney cancer.

V and J are TRBV10-3 and TRBJ1-6; D is undetermined. The CDR3 is 12 amino acids. The ends were cut back, 2 bases at V and 9 bases at J, with 5 bases in the middle. Germline CDR1 and CDR2: ENHRY and SYGVKD. CDR3 amino acids: CAISEGPSPLHF. DNA of the CDR3: TGTGCCATCAGTGAGGGCCCTTCACCCCTCCACTTT.

The chain employs TRBV18 and TRBJ2-7, with 8 bases fitting TRBD2. V lost 0 bases to trimming and J lost 9 bases; unmatched junction nucleotides: 7. The CDR3 has 14 residues. The germline V gene has CDR1 KGHSH and CDR2 LQKENI. CDR3: CASSPPGEREWQYF. DNA for the CDR3: TGTGCCAGCTCACCACCGGGCGAGCGGGAGTGGCAGTACTTC.

This clone has just a few counts. This chain joins TRBV18 and TRBJ1-4; D might be TRBD1 (6 bases). Looked up from germline, CDR1 is KGHSH and CDR2 is LQKENI. V dropped 1 base and J dropped 6 bases, with 15 bases sitting between them. The length of the CDR3 is 16 residues. The CDR3 DNA follows: TGTGCCAGCTCACCACAACGGGGGGGGCTGGATGAAAAACTGTTTTTT. It is translated as CASSPQRGGLDEKLFF.

The V and J genes are TRBV12-5 and TRBJ2-5, with 7 bases lining up with TRBD2. This CDR3 is built from 13 residues. Germline lookup yields CDR1 LGHNT and CDR2 FRNRAP. V was clipped by 9 bases and J by 2 bases; unmatched bases: 6. Written as DNA, the CDR3 is TGTGCTAGCCAATCTAGCGGACAAGAGACCCAGTACTTC. It codes for CASQSSGQETQYF.

The chain links TRBV9 to TRBJ1-3; D unclear. This CDR3 has 14 amino acids. Trimming cost V 4 bases and J 4 bases, with 12 bases left between them. From germline, CDR1 is SGDLS and CDR2 YYNGEE. The CDR3 DNA reads TGTGCCAGCAGCCCCTCCCCCCAGGGAAACACCATATATTTT. It translates to CASSPSPQGNTIYF.

This clone was counted between two and nine times. The CDR3 sequence: CASINSATSNQPQHF. Written as DNA, the CDR3 is TGTGCCAGCATCAACAGTGCCACTAGCAATCAGCCCCAGCATTTT. The J gene is TRBJ1-5, the V gene TRBV6-1; D gene ambiguous. This CDR3 region has 15 residues. Trimming took off 7 bases at V and 0 bases at J, with 13 bases between the two ends. CDR1 and CDR2 (germline): MNHNS, SASEGT.

The chain combines TRBV2 with TRBJ1-5; D not resolved. The V gene's germline CDR1 is SNHLY and CDR2 FYNNEI. This CDR3 comprises 15 residues. V dropped 1 base and J dropped 11 bases, with 18 bases sitting between them. The CDR3 region is CASSEEGSPLSAQHF. Here the CDR3 DNA reads TGTGCCAGCAGTGAAGAAGGATCACCACTATCAGCCCAGCATTTT.

The chain links TRBV2 to TRBJ1-1; D remains unclear. The germline CDR1 and CDR2 sequences are SNHLY and FYNNEI. V was clipped by 7 bases and J by 2 bases, with 5 bases between them. This CDR3 is 11 amino acids long. In DNA, the CDR3 is TGTGCCAGCATCAGAAACACTGAAGCTTTCTTT. Encoded protein: CASIRNTEAFF.

This clone was seen a single time. The rearrangement uses TRBV7-3 and TRBJ2-7; D perhaps matches TRBD2 (5 bases). The germline V and J ends were trimmed by 2 bases and 3 bases, with 11 bases remaining between them. The CDR3 runs to 14 residues. Per germline, CDR1 SGHTA and CDR2 FQGTGA. CDR3 protein: CASSLGGPIYEQYF. Written as DNA, the CDR3 is TGTGCCAGCAGCTTAGGAGGCCCGATCTACGAGCAGTACTTC.

The count of this clone is one. The V and J genes are TRBV28 and TRBJ1-2; 7 bases map to TRBD1. CDR3 length: 12 residues. Germline V gives CDR1 MDHEN, CDR2 SYDVKM. The junction had 4 bases not matched to a gene; V was cut back by 5 bases and J by 7 bases. This chain's CDR3 is CASSKDRRGYTF. The CDR3 nucleotides read TGTGCCAGCAGTAAGGACAGGCGTGGCTACACCTTC.

The V gene is TRBV2, the J gene TRBJ2-7; D unresolved. The V end was cut by 6 bases, the J end by 7 bases, with 10 bases between. The V gene's germline CDR1 is SNHLY and CDR2 FYNNEI. The CDR3 consists of 11 residues. DNA of the CDR3: TGTGCCAGCAGCAAAGTGCGGGAGCAGTACTTC. It is translated as CASSKVREQYF.

The chain combines TRBV27 with TRBJ2-1; 11 bases are shared with TRBD2. CDR1 MNHEY and CDR2 SMNVEV come from the germline V gene (reference sequence). The CDR3 has 15 amino acids. Trimming at V came to 7 bases and at J to 6 bases, leaving 8 bases not matched to a gene. CDR3 in amino acids: CASTITSGGSNEQFF. Written as DNA, the CDR3 is TGTGCCAGCACAATAACTAGCGGGGGCTCCAATGAGCAGTTCTTC.

This chain connects TRBV7-2 to TRBJ1-6, with D unclear. The V end was cut by 0 bases, the J end by 7 bases, with 7 bases between. CDR1 SGHTA and CDR2 FQGNSA come from the germline V gene. The CDR3 has 14 amino acids. This chain's CDR3 is CASSLALGNSPLHF. The CDR3 nucleotides read TGTGCCAGCAGCTTAGCGCTTGGCAATTCACCCCTCCACTTT.

This chain connects TRBV21-1 to TRBJ1-6. TRBV21-1 is annotated as a pseudogene. The CDR3 contains 17 residues. CDR3 protein: CASSPRDVRRDNSPLHF. CDR3 DNA: TGTGCCAGCAGCCCCCGGGACGTGCGGAGGGATAATTCACCCCTCCACTTT.

For the CDR3, the DNA is TGTGCCAGCAGTGAAAGAGCCCGGGAGACCCAGTACTTC. The encoded protein is CASSERARETQYF. The rearrangement joins TRBV2 to TRBJ2-5; D remains ambiguous. This CDR3 is built from 13 residues. Trimming cost V 2 bases and J 5 bases, with 9 bases left between them. Germline CDR1 and CDR2: SNHLY and FYNNEI.

This rearrangement joins TRBV5-5 to TRBJ1-3; 7 bases line up with TRBD1. Germline V gives CDR1 SGHKS, CDR2 YYEKEE (reference sequence). V gave up 3 bases and J gave up 0 bases; unmatched junction bases: 3. The CDR3 covers 15 residues. CDR3 protein: CASSSTGVSGNTIYF. The DNA of the CDR3 is TGTGCCAGCAGCTCAACAGGGGTCTCTGGAAACACCATATATTTT.

V gene TRBV13 combines with J gene TRBJ2-1; 10 bases match TRBD2. The germline V gene has CDR1 PRHDT and CDR2 FYEKMQ (reference sequence). The CDR3 contains 11 residues. After removal of 5 bases from V and 12 bases from J, the junction contained 1 base not matched to a gene. The CDR3 loop is CASSRTSGQFF. The CDR3 region has the DNA TGTGCCAGCAGCCGGACTAGCGGGCAGTTCTTC.

The CDR3 DNA reads as TGCGCCAGCAGCCAAGGGACAGGGGCTATGGAGACCCAGTACTTC. It codes for CASSQGTGAMETQYF. The chain links TRBV4-1 to TRBJ2-5; 9 nucleotides agree with TRBD1. The germline V gene has CDR1 MGHRA and CDR2 YSYEKL. Germline trimming cut 1 base from V and 5 bases from J; bases unmatched to any gene: 5. The CDR3 has 15 amino acids.

V usage is TRBV18 and J usage is TRBJ2-7; D remains ambiguous. The CDR3 runs to 18 residues. V lost 3 bases to trimming and J lost 0 bases, with 21 bases between them. The germline V gene encodes CDR1 KGHSH and CDR2 LQKENI. Written as DNA, the CDR3 is TGTGCCAGCTCACCGTATTTTAGGCGTGACGGACGCTCCTACGAGCAGTACTTC. It is translated as CASSPYFRRDGRSYEQYF. The whole variable domain, filled in from reference TRBV18 and TRBJ2-7, reads NAGVMQNPRHLVRRRGQEARLRCSPMKGHSHVYWYRQLPEEGLKFMVYLQKENIIDESGMPKERFSAEFPKEGPSILRIQQVVRGDSAAYFCASSPYFRRDGRSYEQYFGPGTRLTVT.

This chain connects TRBV28 to TRBJ2-7, with 9 bases that match TRBD2. The CDR3 is made up of 15 amino acids. With 2 bases clipped from V and 6 bases from J, the junction kept 8 bases outside the gene matches. CDR1 is MDHEN and CDR2 is SYDVKM in the germline V gene. CDR3: CASSLLGTSLIEQYF. CDR3 DNA: TGTGCCAGCAGTTTACTCGGGACTAGCTTAATCGAGCAGTACTTC.

This chain connects TRBV6-1 to TRBJ1-1; D might be TRBD1 (5 bases). The germline V gene has CDR1 MNHNS and CDR2 SASEGT. Trimming removed 3 bases at V and 7 bases at J, with 12 bases between. The CDR3 consists of 13 residues. CDR3 loop: CASSEQPQGEAFF. The CDR3 DNA follows: TGTGCCAGCAGTGAGCAACCTCAGGGTGAAGCTTTCTTT.

For the CDR3, the DNA is TGTGCTAGTGGTTGGGACAGGGAGAATGAAAAACTGTTTTTT. Its translation: CASGWDRENEKLFF. V gene TRBV12-5 combines with J gene TRBJ1-4; TRBD1 agrees at 9 bases. Germline CDR1 is LGHNT and CDR2 is FRNRAP. V gave up 4 bases and J gave up 5 bases; unmatched junction bases: 2. The CDR3 is 14 amino acids. The entire variable domain, with the rest obtained from reference TRBV12-5 and TRBJ1-4, is as follows: DARVTQTPRHKVTEMGQEVTMRCQPILGHNTVFWYRQTMMQGLELLAYFRNRAPLDDSGMPKDRFSAEMPDATLATLKIQPSEPRDSAVYFCASGWDRENEKLFFGSGTQLSVL.

The chain couples TRBV7-9 to TRBJ2-5, with TRBD2 identical over 7 bases. The CDR3 extends over 14 amino acids. CDR1 is SEHNR and CDR2 is FQNEAQ in the germline V gene (reference sequence). The ends lost 8 bases at V and 2 bases at J; junction bases unmatched: 8. CDR3 bases: TGTGCCAGCTCTATGGGCGGGGGACAAGAGACCCAGTACTTC. Protein sequence: CASSMGGGQETQYF.

In this sample, this clone turned up a few times. The CDR3 region is CASSFPGSTDTQYF. DNA of the CDR3: TGTGCCAGCAGCTTCCCGGGGAGCACAGATACGCAGTATTTT. This chain uses TRBV7-2 with TRBJ2-3; tentatively, D is TRBD2 (5 bases). Germline CDR1 is SGHTA and CDR2 is FQGNSA. The CDR3 consists of 14 residues. Trimming pared 3 bases from V and 0 bases from J, leaving 7 bases between. The full variable domain, in which reference TRBV7-2 and TRBJ2-3 provide the parts outside the CDR3, is GAGVSQSPSNKVTEKGKDVELRCDPISGHTALYWYRQSLGQGLEFLIYFQGNSAPDKSGLPSDRFSAERTGGSVSTLTIQRTQQEDSAVYLCASSFPGSTDTQYFGPGTRLTVL.

A remark on this clone: An end of the junction differs from the germline gene, which may be a read error. The J gene is TRBJ2-1, the V gene TRBV7-7; weak D call: TRBD2 (5 bases). The CDR3 covers 12 residues. Germline V gives CDR1 SSHAT, CDR2 FNYEAQ (reference sequence). The CDR3 is CASSNVEGEQFF. The CDR3 DNA sequence: TGTGCTAGCAGCAATGTCGAGGGTGAGCAGTTCTTC.

The chain is built from TRBV7-2 and TRBJ2-7; the D gene is possibly TRBD1 (5 bases). V was trimmed by 5 bases and J by 2 bases, leaving 13 bases between them. Germline-derived CDR1 and CDR2 are SGHTA and FQGNSA. This CDR3 has 14 amino acids. The CDR3 DNA is TGTGCCAGCAGCGGGCGGACAAGACCCTACGAGCAGTACTTC. As protein: CASSGRTRPYEQYF. The variable domain in full, completed from reference TRBV7-2 and TRBJ2-7, reads GAGVSQSPSNKVTEKGKDVELRCDPISGHTALYWYRQSLGQGLEFLIYFQGNSAPDKSGLPSDRFSAERTGGSVSTLTIQRTQQEDSAVYLCASSGRTRPYEQYFGPGTRLTVT.

The V gene is TRBV5-1, the J gene TRBJ1-5, with D perhaps matching TRBD1 (6 bases). Germline CDR1 reads SGHRS; CDR2 reads YFSETQ. The V and J ends lost 5 bases and 2 bases respectively, with 14 bases between them. The CDR3 sequence is 15 residues long. The CDR3 loop reads CASRGGTSGNQPQHF. The CDR3, as DNA: TGCGCCAGCAGAGGGGGGACGAGTGGCAATCAGCCCCAGCATTTT.

The V gene is TRBV2, the J gene TRBJ2-5, with D unresolved. Germline loops: CDR1 SNHLY, CDR2 FYNNEI. CDR3 length: 12 residues. V lost 6 bases and J 1 base, leaving 6 bases between the germline ends. DNA for the CDR3: TGTGCCAGCAGCGAGGTCCAAGAGACCCAGTACTTC. It codes for CASSEVQETQYF.

V and J are TRBV5-5 and TRBJ2-1; 10 nucleotides line up with TRBD2. The CDR3 contains 16 residues. Per germline, CDR1 SGHKS and CDR2 YYEKEE (reference sequence). Trimming took 1 base from V and 2 from J; bases not matched to a gene: 3. The CDR3 DNA is TGTGCCAGCAGCTTGATGCTAGCGGGAGCCTACAATGAGCAGTTCTTC. Its translation: CASSLMLAGAYNEQFF.

The chain carries TRBV30 and TRBJ2-1; 8 nucleotides align to TRBD1. Germline V CDR1 and CDR2: GTSNPN, SVGIG (reference sequence). V dropped 2 bases and J dropped 9; count of bases not matched to a gene: 3. The CDR3 length is 12 residues. The DNA for the CDR3 is TGTGCCTGGAGTATACAGGGGGGTGAGCAGTTCTTC. It yields the protein CAWSIQGGEQFF.